This TCR beta chain was sequenced in a study of shared clonotypes between healthy human individuals. Study at large: The study used three CD4 naive, three CD4 memory, two CD8 naive and one CD8 memory plate per donor.

The assay used deep level. Sequencing was performed with immunoSEQ multiplex PCR; in TCRdb, only in-frame clones are kept and a portion is missing. The sample contains about 180,000 clones, 80% to 95% of which appear only once. Per the germline V gene, CDR1 is MNHEY and CDR2 is SVGAGI. The CDR3 consists of 12 residues. The germline V and J ends were trimmed by 4 bases and 7 bases, with 8 bases remaining between them. Among the donors, all were Caucasian adults who lived in Nashville, Tennessee. The split of CD4+ cells yielded CD45RA+ naive and CD45RA-negative memory subsets. V gene TRBV6-5 combines with J gene TRBJ1-5, with D perhaps matching TRBD1 (6 bases). This TCR was recovered from a woman aged 30 to 39 in good health. The sample taken for sequencing was naive CD4+ T cells sorted from blood. Subset denoted: CD45RA+ positively selected. The CDR3 DNA reads TGTGCCAGCAGTTTCAGGGGCCAGCCCCAGCATTTT. This translates into CASSFRGQPQHF.